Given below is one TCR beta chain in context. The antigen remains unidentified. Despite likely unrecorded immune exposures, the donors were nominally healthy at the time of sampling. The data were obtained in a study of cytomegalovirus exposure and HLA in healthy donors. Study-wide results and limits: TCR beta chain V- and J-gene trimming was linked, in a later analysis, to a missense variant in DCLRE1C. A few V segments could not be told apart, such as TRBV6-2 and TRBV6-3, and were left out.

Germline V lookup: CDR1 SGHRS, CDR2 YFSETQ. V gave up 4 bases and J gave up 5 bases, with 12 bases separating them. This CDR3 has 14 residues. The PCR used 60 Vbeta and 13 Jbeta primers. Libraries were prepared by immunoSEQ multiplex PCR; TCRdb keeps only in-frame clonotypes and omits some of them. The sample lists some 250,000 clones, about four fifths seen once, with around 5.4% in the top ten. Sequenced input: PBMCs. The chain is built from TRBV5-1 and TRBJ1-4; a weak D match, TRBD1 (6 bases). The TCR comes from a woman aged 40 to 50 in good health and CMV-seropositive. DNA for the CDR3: TGCGCCAGCAGCCTACAGGGTAGGAATGAAAAACTGTTTTTT. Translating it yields CASSLQGRNEKLFF.